This T cell receptor beta chain is drawn from a study of cytomegalovirus exposure and HLA in healthy donors. Across the whole study: Earlier sequencing of 150 million to 200 million T cells yielded 95 million to 120 million unique TCR beta sequences.

Despite likely unrecorded immune exposures, the donors were nominally healthy at the time of sampling. This clone came up once. PCR employed 60 Vbeta and 13 Jbeta primers. Assay used: immunoSEQ multiplex PCR; TCRdb lists only in-frame clones, some missing. Counted here are roughly 140,000 clones, about four fifths occurring once; the ten biggest clones make up about 5%. The sequence came from a man younger than 40 in good health and CMV-seropositive. Sequenced input: PBMCs.

Here the CDR3 DNA reads TGTGCCTCGCAAGAGGGGGCACGTGAAAAACTGTTTTTT. Protein sequence: CASQEGAREKLFF. J is TRBJ1-4 and V is TRBV28, with 7 bases that match TRBD1. V was pared by 11 bases and J by 7 bases, with 10 bases of the junction left unmatched. The CDR3 length is 13 residues. Germline V gene lookup returns CDR1 MDHEN and CDR2 SYDVKM.